One TCR beta chain is described in this entry. This clone's antigen is unknown. No base quality information exists; no much larger clone differs at one position. The sample belongs to a study of technical replicates of blood from a handful of donors (dated by TCRdb to about 2017). Library generation was performed with the immunoSEQ multiplex PCR assay. Held by TCRdb, this immuneACCESS table contains in-frame sequences only and omits some clones. Under half of the omission traces to an unresolved V gene where checked; the cause of the rest is unknown. Across this sample there are 95,000 or so clones, with approximately 96% seen only once. The ten largest make up 0.3% to 0.35% of the sample. The CDR3 measures 11 amino acids from cysteine to phenylalanine. Left in the record is the CDR3 DNA by itself, 33 bases read in frame from the first base. V lost 10 bases and J lost 5 bases, and the count of bases not matched to a germline gene is 3. For CDR1 and CDR2, the germline V gene lists MRHNA and SNTAGT.

The source is a human donor in good health. In this chain, TRBV6-4 is recombined with TRBJ2-7; 9 middle bases align to TRBD1. The sample was T cells isolated from PBMCs. CDR3 protein: CANGTGNEQYF. DNA sequence: TGTGCCAACGGGACAGGGAACGAGCAGTACTTC.